The sequence of this T cell receptor (beta chain) was determined in a study of shared clonotypes between healthy human individuals (dated by TCRdb to the early 2020s). About the full investigation: The cohort included three men and a couple of women between 18 and 49 years of age. For each donor, three plates each were used for CD4 naive and CD4 memory, two plates were used for CD8 naive, and one plate was used for CD8 memory. To estimate repertoire size and how much clonotype sharing occurs between individuals, the study deeply sequenced the blood TCR repertoires of several healthy adults. Libraries were prepared and TCR repertoires were sequenced by different laboratories using diverse techniques, in order to increase sequencing depth and limit assay-specific biases. Leukapheresis yielded between about 0.94 and 9.5 billion PBMCs per donor. Overall results and qualifications from the work: Even with the large sequencing depth, rarefaction of the sorted-subset datasets indicated that sequencing was incomplete. Approximately 4.8% of naive CD4, roughly 3.6% of naive CD8, approximately 2.2% of memory CD4, and around 0.4% of memory CD8 clonotypes were shared across several donors. Because the study included a small number of donors, the genetic and exposure-history diversity represented was limited. Clonotypes shared by all four sorted-subset donors showed higher generation probabilities than non-shared clonotypes. Naive subsets generally had larger estimated clonotype richness than memory subsets did. Sampling was restricted to blood, and TCR repertoires in tissues likely differ from the TCR repertoires found in blood. Based on pairwise subsampling, the degree of clonotype sharing among donors was expected to be affected by sequencing depth.

The donors were healthy, HIV-negative adults who had no recently reported acute infections or vaccinations. All donors were Caucasian adults living in Nashville, Tennessee, USA. CD4+ T cells were enriched through magnetic negative selection, after which naive cells were positively selected on CD45RA and the remaining negative fraction served as the memory subset. Blood was collected by leukapheresis, and PBMCs were isolated by Ficoll-Histopaque density gradient centrifugation and then cryopreserved in liquid nitrogen vapor phase. Purity and quantity of every magnetically sorted T cell population were checked by analytical flow cytometry. Each sorted fraction had its genomic DNA isolated and then quantified by UV absorbance on a Nanodrop 2000c. V loses 4 bases at its end and J loses 0 bases; junction bases beyond the gene matches: 10. The CDR3 has 19 amino acids, counting the end cysteine and phenylalanine. Of all the DNA, just the CDR3 is kept, 57 bases in frame from base 1. For CDR1 and CDR2, the germline V gene lists MDHEN and SYDVKM.

TCR CDR3 regions were amplified from genomic DNA by multiplex PCR using the deep immunoSEQ assay. For each cell subset, the extracted genomic DNA was distributed evenly across all wells of several immunoSEQ 96-well plates, and each plate served as one replicate. Each replicate PCR for sorted subsets received around 200 ng genomic DNA, equal to around 32,000 T cell genomes. Purified libraries were quantified with a Qubit 3.0 fluorometer, sized on a Bioanalyzer 2100, and re-quantified with the KAPA Library Quantification kit. A separate single-read 150-cycle Illumina NextSeq 550 flow cell was used to sequence each immunoSEQ 96-well plate. In the paper's pipeline: The immunoSEQ output contained only junctional sequences without quality scores, so filtering could not match that applied to full-length reads. To assign V/J genes and CDR3, sequences were annotated against IMGT germline references using PyIR, a Python wrapper for IgBLAST v1.9. Reads were filtered out if the reads had weak V/J assignments (E-value above 1e-6), no CDR3, stop codons, out-of-frame junctions, or ambiguous translated residues. V3J clonotypes were defined as sequences sharing the same inferred V gene, J gene, and CDR3 amino acid sequence. To compute the percentage overlap between repertoires, the number of shared unique clonotypes was divided by the size of the smaller repertoire. RTK rarefaction, the Chao1 estimator, and Recon v2.1 estimates of unobserved clonotypes were used to assess repertoire richness. For all TCRbeta clonotypes obtained by the gDNA method from several donors, generation probabilities were computed with OLGA. This immuneACCESS table, as held by TCRdb, lists in-frame sequences with V and J called but not all clones. Of the missing ones, under half trace to an unresolved V gene in checked studies; the others have no known cause. The V and J calls and clone size were taken over from that table, and D and trimming were inferred from the DNA. This sample holds about a million clones; approximately 80% were observed only once. 0.89% of the sample belongs to the ten largest clones.

For this clone: This receptor's antigen is unknown. Base qualities are not recorded, but no much larger clone differs from it by a single base.

The chain employs TRBV28 and TRBJ2-6, with TRBD1 identical over 9 junction bases. The clonotype was recovered from a man younger than 30 in good health. Some clones in this sample may be carry-over from other donors' samples. Material for sequencing was memory CD4+ T cells from PBMCs. The cell subset or site label, read with the paper, signifies: CD45RA-negative fraction. DNA sequence: TGTGCCAGCAGTTCCTTAGGGGGGACAGGGAGCTCTGGGGCCAACGTCCTGACTTTC. Translated, this is CASSSLGGTGSSGANVLTF.